The rows below give T cell receptor beta chains drawn from one sample of a study of human thymus T cells. Libraries were prepared by immunoSEQ multiplex PCR; TCRdb keeps only in-frame clonotypes and omits some of them. The sample shows some 120,000 clones, around 94% of them seen only once. Sequences were obtained from thymus tissue. These TCRs come from a boy in the first two years of life with a congenital heart defect but otherwise immunologically healthy. Each CDR3 is given with its conserved first and last residue. A D gene is named only where the DNA matches it firmly. Clone size appears in some rows only: once, few, many, or a class for an expanded clone.

clone_size | j_call | v_call | d_call | cdr3_aa | cdr3_nt
- | TRBJ1-5 | TRBV28 | TRBD1 | CASGRGRQPQHF | TGTGCCAGCGGGAGGGGGCGTCAGCCCCAGCATTTT
few | TRBJ1-4 | TRBV6-1 | - | CASSGLTTNEKLFF | TGTGCCAGCAGCGGCCTTACTACTAATGAAAAACTGTTTTTT
- | TRBJ2-2 | TRBV10-2 | TRBD1 | CASGKGAHVGELFF | TGCGCCAGCGGGAAGGGGGCGCATGTCGGGGAGCTGTTTTTT
- | TRBJ1-2 | TRBV9 | TRBD1 | CASSLQGANYGYTF | TGTGCCAGCAGCTTACAGGGGGCAAACTATGGCTACACCTTC
- | TRBJ2-3 | TRBV2 | TRBD2 | CAIAGTSGGTSTDTQYF | TGTGCCATCGCCGGGACTAGCGGGGGAACTAGCACAGATACGCAGTATTTT
- | TRBJ2-5 | TRBV2 | TRBD2 | CASSPTSGGWETQYF | TGTGCCAGCAGTCCGACTAGCGGGGGCTGGGAGACCCAGTACTTC
- | TRBJ2-1 | TRBV19 | - | CASSIPAPSNNEQFF | TGTGCCAGTAGTATCCCAGCTCCTTCCAACAATGAGCAGTTCTTC
- | TRBJ2-3 | TRBV5-4 | TRBD2 | CASSIERGPITDTQYF | TGTGCCAGCAGCATTGAGCGGGGGCCAATCACAGATACGCAGTATTTT
- | TRBJ1-1 | TRBV18 | - | CASSLFQRSPNTEAFF | TGTGCCAGCTCACTCTTCCAGCGGTCCCCGAACACTGAAGCTTTCTTT
- | TRBJ1-1 | TRBV6-1 | - | CASRGSAMNTEAFF | TGTGCCAGCAGAGGGTCAGCCATGAACACTGAAGCTTTCTTT
- | TRBJ1-2 | TRBV14 | - | CASSQGDGYGYTF | TGTGCCAGCAGCCAAGGGGACGGCTATGGCTACACCTTC
- | TRBJ2-1 | TRBV6-5 | - | CASSSGAYNEQFF | TGTGCCAGCAGTTCGGGGGCCTACAATGAGCAGTTCTTC
- | TRBJ1-4 | TRBV29-1 | - | CSVLFRTTATNEKLFF | TGCAGCGTCCTATTCCGGACAACTGCAACTAATGAAAAACTGTTTTTT
- | TRBJ1-5 | TRBV2 | TRBD1 | CASRGWPGQTSNQPQHF | TGTGCCAGCAGGGGTTGGCCGGGACAGACTAGCAATCAGCCCCAGCATTTT
- | TRBJ2-7 | TRBV4-2 | - | CASSQVQGTYEQYF | TGTGCCAGCAGCCAAGTACAGGGAACCTACGAGCAGTACTTC
- | TRBJ1-2 | TRBV30 | TRBD1 | CAWSRRGRDYGYTF | TGTGCCTGGAGTCGCAGGGGGCGAGACTATGGCTACACCTTC
- | TRBJ1-2 | TRBV9 | - | CASSVDHGYTF | TGTGCCAGCAGCGTAGACCATGGCTACACCTTC
- | TRBJ2-7 | TRBV6-1 | - | CASSEGGPTYEQYF | TGTGCCAGCAGTGAGGGCGGGCCAACCTACGAGCAGTACTTC
- | TRBJ2-1 | TRBV9 | - | CASSVVEYNEQFF | TGTGCCAGCAGCGTAGTTGAATACAATGAGCAGTTCTTC
- | TRBJ2-7 | TRBV28 | TRBD1 | CASSLRQGGQQYF | TGTGCCAGCAGTTTGAGACAGGGGGGCCAGCAGTACTTC
- | TRBJ2-7 | TRBV7-2 | TRBD2 | CASSLGLAGGPSFYEQYF | TGTGCCAGCAGCCTCGGACTAGCGGGGGGGCCGTCCTTCTACGAGCAGTACTTC
- | TRBJ1-1 | TRBV19 | TRBD1 | CASKPPPTGARGTEAFF | TGTGCCAGTAAGCCACCACCGACAGGGGCAAGGGGCACTGAAGCTTTCTTT
- | TRBJ1-2 | TRBV18 | - | CASSPTLVYGYTF | TGTGCCAGCTCACCAACTCTGGTCTATGGCTACACCTTC
- | TRBJ1-2 | TRBV10-3 | TRBD1 | CAISESTGSLSNYGYTF | TGTGCCATCAGTGAGTCGACAGGGTCTCTATCTAACTATGGCTACACCTTC
- | TRBJ2-1 | TRBV5-4 | - | CASSLGTSSYNEQFF | TGTGCCAGCAGCTTGGGTACTAGCTCCTACAATGAGCAGTTCTTC
- | TRBJ2-3 | TRBV5-6 | - | CASSLANRGARGDTQYF | TGTGCCAGCAGCTTGGCGAACCGGGGGGCGAGGGGAGATACGCAGTATTTT
once | TRBJ1-6 | TRBV9 | TRBD1 | CASSQNPGTGGQSPLHF | TGTGCCAGCAGTCAAAACCCCGGGACAGGGGGGCAATCACCCCTCCACTTT
- | TRBJ1-4 | TRBV30 | - | CAWNRGPTNEKLFF | TGTGCCTGGAACCGGGGGCCTACTAATGAAAAACTGTTTTTT
- | TRBJ1-2 | TRBV28 | TRBD1 | CASSSGQGGGYTF | TGTGCCAGCAGTTCGGGACAGGGGGGCGGCTACACCTTC
- | TRBJ2-7 | TRBV10-3 | TRBD1 | CAIKDRGDSYEQYF | TGTGCCATCAAAGACAGGGGCGACTCCTACGAGCAGTACTTC
- | TRBJ1-6 | TRBV5-6 | - | CASPKSPRPNNSPLHF | TGTGCCAGCCCCAAGTCCCCAAGGCCGAATAATTCACCCCTCCACTTT
- | TRBJ1-2 | TRBV9 | - | CASSSLQGKGYGYTF | TGTGCCAGCAGCTCGTTACAGGGTAAGGGCTATGGCTACACCTTC
- | TRBJ1-2 | TRBV14 | TRBD1 | CASSRTGRLDGYTF | TGTGCCAGCAGCCGGACAGGTCGATTGGATGGCTACACCTTC
- | TRBJ2-5 | TRBV9 | TRBD2 | CASSPGGRRGAPTETQYF | TGTGCCAGCAGCCCAGGCGGCCGGCGGGGGGCCCCCACGGAGACCCAGTACTTC
- | TRBJ1-5 | TRBV28 | TRBD1 | CASSNPIHHGRGPINQPQHF | TGTGCCAGCAGTAACCCCATCCATCACGGCAGGGGGCCCATCAATCAGCCCCAGCATTTT
- | TRBJ1-6 | TRBV14 | - | CASSERTEANSPLHF | TGTGCCAGCAGCGAACGGACAGAGGCCAATTCACCCCTCCACTTT
- | TRBJ1-2 | TRBV16 | TRBD1 | CASSSSGTANYGYTF | TGTGCCAGCAGTTCCTCCGGGACAGCTAACTATGGCTACACCTTC
once | TRBJ1-2 | TRBV15 | - | CATSSTRQVWSGYTF | TGTGCCACCAGCAGTACCCGACAAGTGTGGTCTGGCTACACCTTC
- | TRBJ2-3 | TRBV9 | - | CASSARDPYTDTQYF | TGTGCCAGCAGCGCGCGGGACCCCTACACAGATACGCAGTATTTT
- | TRBJ2-7 | TRBV5-1 | - | CASSLGNSYEQYF | TGCGCCAGCAGCTTGGGAAACTCCTACGAGCAGTACTTC
- | TRBJ1-1 | TRBV9 | TRBD1 | CASSPSAGTGNGPNTEAFF | TGTGCCAGCAGCCCCTCAGCCGGGACAGGCAACGGGCCGAACACTGAAGCTTTCTTT
- | TRBJ2-1 | TRBV4-1 | TRBD2 | CASSQDPGGISYNEQFF | TGCGCCAGCAGCCAAGATCCCGGGGGGATCTCCTACAATGAGCAGTTCTTC